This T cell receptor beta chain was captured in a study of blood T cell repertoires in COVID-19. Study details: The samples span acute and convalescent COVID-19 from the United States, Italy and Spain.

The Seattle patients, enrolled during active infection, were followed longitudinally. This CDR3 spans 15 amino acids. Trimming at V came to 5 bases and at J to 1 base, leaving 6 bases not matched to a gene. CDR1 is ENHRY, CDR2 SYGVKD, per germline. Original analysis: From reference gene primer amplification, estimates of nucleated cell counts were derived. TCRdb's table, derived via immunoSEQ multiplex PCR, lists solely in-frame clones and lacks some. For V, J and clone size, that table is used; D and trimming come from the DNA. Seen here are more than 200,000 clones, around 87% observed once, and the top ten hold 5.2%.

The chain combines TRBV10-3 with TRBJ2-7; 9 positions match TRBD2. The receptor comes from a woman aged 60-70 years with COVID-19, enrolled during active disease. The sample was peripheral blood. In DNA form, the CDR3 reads TGTGCCATCAGTCCGGGGGCGGGAGGGTCCTACGAGCAGTACTTC. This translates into CAISPGAGGSYEQYF.